This TCR beta chain was sequenced during a study of T-cell reconstitution after alpha-beta-depleted transplantation in children. This clonotype turned up a few times. V shed 2 bases, J shed 8 bases, and the junction held 10 bases outside the gene matches. This CDR3 region has 15 residues. Per germline, CDR1 SGHRS and CDR2 YFSETQ. The TCRbeta library was prepared with unique molecular identifiers. One entry per CDR3 protein, called by TCRdb with MiXCR from the PCR reads. The sample shows under 450,000 distinct CDR3 sequences, about 14% of them seen only once. The TCR was taken from a human donor who donated a stem cell graft to a child with Fanconi anemia. The sequenced sample was PBMCs, obtained from the stem cell graft. The chain combines TRBV5-1 with TRBJ1-1; 9 bases are shared with TRBD1. In DNA form, the CDR3 reads TGCGCCAGCAGCTTAGGAGGGACAGGGAGTTTAGAAGCTTTCTTT. Its protein is CASSLGGTGSLEAFF.